These T cell receptor beta chains were read from a single sample in a study of Graves' ophthalmopathy and Graves' hyperthyroidism. From the multiplex PCR reads, TCRdb called clonotypes with MiXCR, one entry per CDR3 protein. Of around 1,000,000 distinct CDR3 sequences listed, about 35% are singletons. The source material was peripheral blood or thyroid tissue (not recorded which). These receptors all stem from an adult man with Graves' hyperthyroidism. The CDR3 runs from the conserved cysteine through the conserved F or W. Fields, in order: CDR3 protein, CDR3 DNA, D gene, V gene, clone size, J gene. A D gene is named only where the DNA matches it firmly. The size field is filled for only some rows; it gives once, few, many or a size class.

CDR3 protein: CASSTIGGKAFF
CDR3 DNA: TGTGCCAGCAGCACCATTGGGGGTAAGGCTTTCTTT
D gene: .
V gene: TRBV9
clone size: .
J gene: TRBJ1-1

CDR3 protein: CASSYGDKGIYYEQYF
CDR3 DNA: TGTGCCAGCAGTTACGGGGACAAGGGGATCTATTACGAGCAGTACTTC
D gene: .
V gene: TRBV6-6
clone size: .
J gene: TRBJ2-7

CDR3 protein: CASLGLNTEAFF
CDR3 DNA: TGTGCCAGCTTAGGGCTGAACACTGAAGCTTTCTTT
D gene: .
V gene: TRBV25-1
clone size: .
J gene: TRBJ1-1

CDR3 protein: CATSRASGSRPEQYF
CDR3 DNA: TGTGCCACCAGCAGGGCTAGCGGGAGCCGTCCCGAGCAGTACTTC
D gene: TRBD2
V gene: TRBV15
clone size: .
J gene: TRBJ2-7

CDR3 protein: CASGGGTNYGYTF
CDR3 DNA: TGTGCCAGCGGGGGGGGAACTAACTATGGCTACACCTTC
D gene: .
V gene: TRBV7-6
clone size: .
J gene: TRBJ1-2

CDR3 protein: CAIKFGVGTEAFF
CDR3 DNA: TGTGCCATCAAATTTGGTGTGGGCACTGAAGCTTTCTTT
D gene: .
V gene: TRBV10-3
clone size: many
J gene: TRBJ1-1

CDR3 protein: CASSVVRSYEQYF
CDR3 DNA: TGTGCCAGCAGCGTGGTGAGGTCCTACGAGCAGTACTTC
D gene: .
V gene: TRBV9
clone size: many
J gene: TRBJ2-7

CDR3 protein: CAISVDRVFGYTF
CDR3 DNA: TGTGCCATCAGCGTTGACAGGGTCTTCGGCTACACCTTC
D gene: TRBD1
V gene: TRBV10-3
clone size: few
J gene: TRBJ1-2

CDR3 protein: CASSPSEFYEQYF
CDR3 DNA: TGTGCCAGCAGCCCCTCCGAATTCTACGAGCAGTACTTC
D gene: .
V gene: TRBV7-6
clone size: many
J gene: TRBJ2-7

CDR3 protein: CATSRSNQPQHF
CDR3 DNA: TGTGCCACCAGCCGGAGCAATCAGCCCCAGCATTTT
D gene: .
V gene: TRBV2
clone size: many
J gene: TRBJ1-5

CDR3 protein: CTSDHGGLSYEQYF
CDR3 DNA: TGTACCAGCGACCATGGGGGGCTATCCTACGAGCAGTACTTC
D gene: .
V gene: TRBV11-2
clone size: .
J gene: TRBJ2-7

CDR3 protein: CASSDSPGATIYEQYF
CDR3 DNA: TGTGCCAGCAGTGACTCCCCCGGAGCTACGATATACGAGCAGTACTTC
D gene: .
V gene: TRBV6-4
clone size: few
J gene: TRBJ2-7

CDR3 protein: CASSIQGRDEQYF
CDR3 DNA: TGTGCCAGTAGTATACAGGGTAGGGACGAGCAGTACTTC
D gene: .
V gene: TRBV19
clone size: many
J gene: TRBJ2-7

CDR3 protein: CSVEDRGTGELFF
CDR3 DNA: TGCAGCGTTGAAGATCGGGGAACCGGGGAGCTGTTTTTT
D gene: .
V gene: TRBV29-1
clone size: few
J gene: TRBJ2-2

CDR3 protein: CSALPGTGGNSPLHF
CDR3 DNA: TGCAGCGCCCTGCCCGGGACAGGGGGAAATTCACCCCTCCACTTT
D gene: TRBD1
V gene: TRBV29-1
clone size: .
J gene: TRBJ1-6

CDR3 protein: CASSRDLGNTEAFF
CDR3 DNA: TGTGCCAGCAGCCGAGATTTGGGGAACACTGAAGCTTTCTTT
D gene: .
V gene: TRBV9
clone size: few
J gene: TRBJ1-1

CDR3 protein: CAWSVQGLNTEAFF
CDR3 DNA: TGTGCCTGGAGTGTTCAGGGCCTTAACACTGAAGCTTTCTTT
D gene: .
V gene: TRBV7-8
clone size: .
J gene: TRBJ1-1

CDR3 protein: CASSPGQGNTGELFF
CDR3 DNA: TGTGCCAGCAGCCCCGGACAGGGGAACACCGGGGAGCTGTTTTTT
D gene: TRBD1
V gene: TRBV7-2
clone size: many
J gene: TRBJ2-2

CDR3 protein: CASSRGRKETQYF
CDR3 DNA: TGTGCCAGCAGTCGGGGCAGAAAAGAGACCCAGTACTTC
D gene: .
V gene: TRBV12-3/TRBV12-4
clone size: .
J gene: TRBJ2-5

CDR3 protein: CAIRQVQGSYEQYF
CDR3 DNA: TGTGCCATCAGACAAGTCCAGGGGTCCTACGAGCAGTACTTC
D gene: .
V gene: TRBV10-3
clone size: .
J gene: TRBJ2-7

CDR3 protein: CSAMGERGNSNQPQHF
CDR3 DNA: TGCAGTGCTATGGGTGAGAGGGGTAATAGCAATCAGCCCCAGCATTTT
D gene: .
V gene: TRBV20-1
clone size: .
J gene: TRBJ1-5

CDR3 protein: CASPPIPGTEAFF
CDR3 DNA: TGTGCCAGCCCACCTATCCCAGGGACTGAAGCTTTCTTT
D gene: .
V gene: TRBV18
clone size: .
J gene: TRBJ1-1

CDR3 protein: CASSLNEGAEQYF
CDR3 DNA: TGTGCCAGCAGCTTAAATGAAGGGGCCGAGCAGTACTTC
D gene: .
V gene: TRBV7-2
clone size: .
J gene: TRBJ2-7

CDR3 protein: CASSLTSISGNTIYF
CDR3 DNA: TGTGCCAGCAGCTTAACGAGTATCTCTGGAAACACCATATATTTT
D gene: .
V gene: TRBV7-2
clone size: many
J gene: TRBJ1-3

CDR3 protein: CASSLGTSDSGETQYF
CDR3 DNA: TGTGCCAGCAGCTTAGGCACTAGCGATAGTGGAGAGACCCAGTACTTC
D gene: TRBD2
V gene: TRBV7-2
clone size: many
J gene: TRBJ2-5

CDR3 protein: CASSRTSGTGNGGYTF
CDR3 DNA: TGTGCCAGCAGCCGGACTAGCGGGACAGGCAATGGCGGCTACACCTTC
D gene: TRBD1
V gene: TRBV9
clone size: .
J gene: TRBJ1-2

CDR3 protein: CASSYGRGSASF
CDR3 DNA: TGTGCCAGCAGTTATGGGCGGGGTTCGGCTTCCTTT
D gene: .
V gene: TRBV28
clone size: .
J gene: TRBJ1-1